The T cell receptor beta chain under discussion was sequenced for a study of neoadjuvant anti-PD-1 for oral cavity cancer. Repertoires were generated with immunoSEQ multiplex PCR, while TCRdb's copy carries only in-frame clones and drops some. In the table there are over 11,000 clones, just under 75% of which are singletons. Time point of the sample: after neoadjuvant nivolumab, at surgical resection. The CDR3 contains 20 residues. Germline CDR1 reads SGHRS; CDR2 reads YFSETQ. The V end was cut by 4 bases, the J end by 0 bases, with 28 bases between. The chain combines TRBV5-1 with TRBJ1-1; maybe TRBD1 (5 bases). The starting material was PBMCs, obtained after nivolumab (anti-PD-1) treatment. The source is a person aged 35 to 85 with oral cavity squamous cell carcinoma. The CDR3 nucleotides are TGCGCCAGCAGCGCAATCCCGGGATCCTCCGGCGGGACGATGAACACTGAAGCTTTCTTT. Translation: CASSAIPGSSGGTMNTEAFF.